Presented here are 29 T cell receptor beta chains from one specimen sequenced in a study of blood T cell repertoires in COVID-19. TCRdb keeps only in-frame clones here, not all; method: immunoSEQ multiplex PCR. The data hold 130,000 to 150,000 clones, with 75% to 85% observed a single time. Sequences were obtained from peripheral blood. Receptors were obtained from a man in his fifties or sixties with active or convalescent COVID-19.

DNA for the CDR3: TGTGCCAGCAGCTTAGGCGGTTGGTTGAACACTGAAGCTTTCTTT. Translating gives CASSLGGWLNTEAFF. The chain employs TRBV13 and TRBJ1-1; D uncertain. The CDR3 runs to 15 residues. CDR1 PRHDT and CDR2 FYEKMQ come from the germline V gene (reference sequence). V shed 0 bases and J shed 0 bases, with 8 bases lying between them.

The chain uses TRBV9 and TRBJ1-2; D remains ambiguous. The CDR3 has 17 residues. V shed 0 bases and J shed 0 bases, with 15 bases lying between them. CDR1 and CDR2 from the germline V gene are SGDLS and YYNGEE. Here the CDR3 DNA reads TGTGCCAGCAGCGTAGAACCGGCAGCGAAAGCTAACTATGGCTACACCTTC. Residues: CASSVEPAAKANYGYTF.

This clone was detected only once. CDR3 in amino acids: CASSPRGSSYEQYV. CDR3 DNA sequence: TGTGCCAGCAGTCCCCGCGGTAGCTCCTACGAGCAGTACGTC. The rearrangement uses TRBV6-6 and TRBJ2-7; D is undetermined. The germline gives CDR1 MNHNY, CDR2 SVGAGI (reference sequence). CDR3 size: 14 residues. Trimming removed 5 bases at V and 0 bases at J, with 11 bases between.

The table lists this clone with a few counts. The gene calls are TRBV19 and TRBJ2-2; 9 nucleotides match TRBD2. CDR3 size: 12 residues. Germline-derived CDR1 and CDR2 are LNHDA and SQIVND (reference sequence). CDR3 coding DNA: TGTGCAGCTAGCGGGAATGACGGGGAGCTGTTTTTT. It yields the protein CAASGNDGELFF.

This chain links TRBV10-1 with TRBJ2-5; TRBD1 might be the D (5 bases). The CDR3 loop spans 15 amino acids. Deletions cut 0 bases from V and 4 bases from J, with 12 bases between. Per the germline V gene, CDR1 is WNHNN and CDR2 is SYGVQD (reference sequence). CDR3 loop: CASSESIGAAETQYF. CDR3 DNA sequence: TGCGCCAGCAGTGAGTCCATAGGGGCCGCAGAGACCCAGTACTTC.

The chain links TRBV19 to TRBJ2-3; 10 bases align to TRBD1. V gave up 9 bases and J gave up 4 bases; unmatched junction bases: 7. There are 14 residues in the CDR3. In germline, CDR1 is LNHDA, CDR2 SQIVND (reference sequence). In DNA form, the CDR3 reads TGTGCCAGCCGGGACAGGGGTACTGCAGATACGCAGTATTTT. This codes for CASRDRGTADTQYF.

As concerns this clone: At one end, the junction sequence differs from germline, possibly due to a read error. The gene calls are TRBV7-9 and TRBJ1-4, with 9 bases fitting TRBD1. This CDR3 region has 18 residues. CDR1 and CDR2 from the germline V gene are SEHNR and FQNEAQ (reference sequence). CDR3 sequence: CASSIAGTGSTTNEKLFF. CDR3 nucleotides: TGTGCCAGCAGCATAGCCGGGACAGGGTCTACAACTAATGAAAAACTGTTTTTT.

V is TRBV7-2 and J is TRBJ2-1; possibly TRBD2 for D (6 bases). Germline V gene sequence: CDR1 SGHTA, CDR2 FQGNSA. V shed 3 bases and J shed 8 bases, with 8 bases lying between them. The CDR3 spans 12 residues. The CDR3 loop is CASSLTGDEQFF. The CDR3 region has the DNA TGTGCCAGCAGCTTGACGGGAGATGAGCAGTTCTTC.

The rearrangement links TRBV28 to TRBJ2-7, with D perhaps TRBD2 (5 bases). The V gene lost 0 bases and the J gene lost 1 base, with 7 bases spanning the gap. The germline gives CDR1 MDHEN, CDR2 SYDVKM. The CDR3 has 14 residues. CDR3 DNA sequence: TGTGCCAGCAGTTTATGGGGCGGGTCCTACGAGCAGTACTTC. Its protein is CASSLWGGSYEQYF.

V gene TRBV7-2 combines with J gene TRBJ1-1; D not resolved. CDR3 size: 14 residues. V lost 4 bases, J lost 4 bases, and 13 bases lay in between. Per the germline V gene, CDR1 is SGHTA and CDR2 is FQGNSA. CDR3 bases: TGTGCCAGCAGCTCCCAAAGCCGGGTCACTGAAGCTTTCTTT. Translating gives CASSSQSRVTEAFF.

The chain couples TRBV29-1 to TRBJ2-7; 7 positions match TRBD1. Germline V CDR1 and CDR2: SQVTM, ANQGSEA. The CDR3 extends over 12 amino acids. V lost 4 bases to trimming and J lost 7 bases; unmatched junction nucleotides: 7. The CDR3: CSVGQGGIEQYF. The CDR3 DNA reads as TGCAGCGTTGGACAGGGTGGGATAGAGCAGTACTTC.

V is TRBV11-3 and J is TRBJ1-4; D not certain. V shed 1 base and J shed 2 bases, with 5 bases lying between them. CDR1 is SGHNT, CDR2 YENEEA, per germline. The CDR3 has 14 amino acids. The CDR3 DNA is TGTGCCAGCAGCTTAGGAGGGACTAATGAAAAACTGTTTTTT. It is translated as CASSLGGTNEKLFF. Filled out from reference TRBV11-3 and TRBJ1-4, the complete variable domain reads EAGVVQSPRYKIIEKKQPVAFWCNPISGHNTLYWYLQNLGQGPELLIRYENEEAVDDSQLPKDRFSAERLKGVDSTLKIQPAELGDSAVYLCASSLGGTNEKLFFGSGTQLSVL.

A few counts support this clone. The J gene is TRBJ1-2, the V gene TRBV7-2, with D maybe TRBD1 (5 bases). The CDR3 has 15 residues. Trimming removed 6 bases from V and 8 bases from J, with 22 bases in between. Germline V lookup: CDR1 SGHTA, CDR2 FQGNSA. The CDR3 DNA reads as TGTGCCAGCAGTACACCGGGACTATTGGGTCTAGGCTACACCTTC. It yields the protein CASSTPGLLGLGYTF. The variable domain in full, completed from reference TRBV7-2 and TRBJ1-2, reads GAGVSQSPSNKVTEKGKDVELRCDPISGHTALYWYRQSLGQGLEFLIYFQGNSAPDKSGLPSDRFSAERTGGSVSTLTIQRTQQEDSAVYLCASSTPGLLGLGYTFGSGTRLTVV.

The V and J genes are TRBV28 and TRBJ1-5, with D hard to call. From germline, CDR1 is MDHEN and CDR2 SYDVKM. CDR3 size: 17 residues. V lost 1 base and J 1 base, leaving 14 bases between the germline ends. The CDR3 loop reads CASSLSLGSQSNQPQHF. CDR3 nucleotide sequence: TGTGCCAGCAGTTTATCCTTGGGGAGTCAGAGCAATCAGCCCCAGCATTTT.

The chain joins TRBV7-9 to TRBJ1-2; 10 bases match TRBD1. The V and J ends lost 2 bases and 6 bases, in that order; junction bases with no gene match: 15. The CDR3 totals 18 residues. Looked up from germline, CDR1 is SEHNR and CDR2 is FQNEAQ (reference sequence). The CDR3 loop is CASSLWGTGDRFVNGYTF. The DNA of the CDR3 is TGTGCCAGCAGCTTATGGGGGACAGGGGATCGATTTGTAAATGGCTACACCTTC.

This clone was recorded a few times. This chain links TRBV6-5 with TRBJ1-1; D not certain. This CDR3 contains 14 residues. Germline CDR1 MNHEY, CDR2 SVGAGI. Trimming left V 5 bases short and J 1 base short, with 11 bases between. CDR3 residues: CASSTPSPNTEAFF. The CDR3 DNA sequence: TGTGCCAGCAGTACCCCAAGCCCGAACACTGAAGCTTTCTTT.

The chain is built from TRBV6-1 and TRBJ2-7; 9 nucleotides align to TRBD1. This CDR3 is built from 16 residues. V lost 4 bases and J lost 0; bases outside the gene matches: 7. The V gene's germline CDR1 is MNHNS and CDR2 SASEGT. In DNA form, the CDR3 reads TGTGCCAGCAGTGGGAAGGGGACAGGGTCCTCCTACGAGCAGTACTTC. Its protein is CASSGKGTGSSYEQYF.

V gene TRBV19 combines with J gene TRBJ1-6, with D unclear. The CDR3 is made up of 14 amino acids. Trimming shortened V by 7 bases and J by 4 bases, and 11 bases separated the two germline ends. Germline-derived CDR1 and CDR2 are LNHDA and SQIVND (reference sequence). CDR3 in amino acids: CASTPVGYNSPLHF. The CDR3 DNA is TGTGCCAGTACCCCCGTCGGGTATAATTCACCCCTCCACTTT.

The genes are TRBV10-1 and TRBJ2-2, with TRBD1 matching over 9 bases. Germline CDR1 WNHNN, CDR2 SYGVQD (reference sequence). The ends lost 4 bases at V and 3 bases at J; junction bases unmatched: 3. This CDR3 spans 15 amino acids. The CDR3 here is CASSGGQGDTGELFF. In DNA, the CDR3 is TGCGCCAGCAGTGGGGGACAGGGCGACACCGGGGAGCTGTTTTTT.

This chain connects TRBV18 to TRBJ2-5; D not resolved. The CDR3 has 13 residues. Trimming stripped 8 bases from V and 2 bases from J, with 12 bases between. Germline CDR1 is KGHSH and CDR2 is LQKENI. CDR3 sequence: CASTYSSQETQYF. The CDR3 bases are TGTGCCAGCACATACAGCTCTCAAGAGACCCAGTACTTC.

This chain links TRBV6-2 or TRBV6-3 with TRBJ1-5, with no clear D. This CDR3 contains 14 residues. The ends were cut back, 6 bases at V and 2 bases at J, with 11 bases in the middle. Germline V gene sequence: CDR1 MNHEY, CDR2 SVGEGT. The CDR3 nucleotides are TGTGCCAGCAGCGGACTAAGGGGCAATCAGCCCCAGCATTTT. Translation gives CASSGLRGNQPQHF.

The V gene is TRBV5-6, the J gene TRBJ2-4, with 10 nucleotides matching TRBD1. The CDR3 sequence is 16 residues long. V lost 1 base, J lost 1 base, and 2 bases stayed unmatched. Germline V gene sequence: CDR1 SGHDT, CDR2 YYEEEE. Here the CDR3 reads CASSLRTGGAKNIQYF. In DNA form, the CDR3 reads TGTGCCAGCAGCTTGAGGACAGGGGGGGCCAAAAACATTCAGTACTTC.

CDR3 protein: CATSDFTSVYTQYF. The CDR3 DNA sequence: TGTGCCACCAGTGATTTTACCAGCGTATATACGCAGTATTTT. The rearrangement joins TRBV24-1 to TRBJ2-3; D gene uncertain. V was trimmed by 1 base and J by 7 bases, leaving 11 bases between them. The germline V gene encodes CDR1 KGHDR and CDR2 SFDVKD. This CDR3 is built from 14 residues.

V gene TRBV4-3 combines with J gene TRBJ2-2, with D possibly TRBD1 on 5 matching bases. CDR1 LGHNA and CDR2 YSLEER come from the germline V gene. The CDR3 totals 14 residues. The V gene lost 2 bases and the J gene lost 5 bases, with 9 bases spanning the gap. Here the CDR3 DNA reads TGCGCCAGCAGCCAACCCCAGGGAACCGGGGAGCTGTTTTTT. Translation gives CASSQPQGTGELFF.

The chain employs TRBV7-8 and TRBJ1-6; D is unclear. Germline CDR1 SGHVS, CDR2 FQNEAQ. CDR3 length equals 12 residues. V dropped 4 bases and J dropped 17 bases, with 15 bases sitting between them. CDR3 nucleotides: TGTGCCAGCAGCTCACTGGGAGGTGCCGTCCACTTT. Translation: CASSSLGGAVHF.

The chain links TRBV7-2 to TRBJ2-3; 9 nucleotides agree with TRBD2. Germline CDR1 reads SGHTA; CDR2 reads FQGNSA. This CDR3 has 16 residues. The trim removed 2 bases at V and 6 bases at J, leaving 9 bases unmatched. DNA of the CDR3: TGTGCCAGCAGCTTATTTTTGGCGGGGGGGGTGGATACGCAGTATTTT. It yields the protein CASSLFLAGGVDTQYF.

V is TRBV6-4 and J is TRBJ1-2; D is undetermined. Looked up from germline, CDR1 is MRHNA and CDR2 is SNTAGT. The CDR3 has 15 amino acids. Trimming left V 4 bases short and J 4 bases short, with 16 bases between. The CDR3 loop is CASSAAAGISYGYTF. In nucleotides, the CDR3 is TGTGCCAGCAGTGCCGCGGCGGGCATCAGCTATGGCTACACCTTC.

The gene calls are TRBV5-5 and TRBJ1-6; D is unclear. The CDR3 extends over 13 amino acids. The germline gives CDR1 SGHKS, CDR2 YYEKEE (reference sequence). The V end lost 0 bases, the J end lost 10 bases, and 8 bases lay between the germline ends. CDR3 protein: CASSLVSSSPLHF. The CDR3, as DNA: TGTGCCAGCAGCTTGGTTTCCTCGTCACCCCTCCACTTT.

In regard to this clone: The sample contains more than one DNA sequence encoding this CDR3. CDR3 nucleotides: TGTGCCAGCAGCTTTCCAGGGGTGGGCTACACCTTC. This sequence encodes CASSFPGVGYTF. This chain joins TRBV7-2 and TRBJ1-2, with D perhaps TRBD1 (6 bases). V was shortened by 3 bases and J by 8 bases, with 10 bases between the two germline ends. Germline V gene sequence: CDR1 SGHTA, CDR2 FQGNSA. The CDR3 covers 12 residues.